The sequence of this TCR beta chain was determined in a study of T cell responses to AZD1222 COVID-19 vaccine. Study-wide points: Only a handful of AZD1222 recipients, more than five in all, had baseline seropositivity. Close to half of all spike-specific TCRs reportedly target regions of the variants that are unmutated. Females outnumbered males among donors, who were mostly white British; clonal diversity was possibly underestimated.

Generated by immunoSEQ multiplex PCR, the TCRdb table keeps only in-frame clones and is missing some. The data hold roughly 120,000 clones, with about 94% observed a single time. Comment on this clone: What it recognizes is unknown.

The sequencing used peripheral blood, collected 28 days after the second AZD1222 dose. This sequence originates from an adult who received the AZD1222 COVID-19 vaccine.

The CDR3 sequence is CASAGQTANSPLHF. CDR3 nucleotide sequence: TGTGCCAGTGCGGGACAGACAGCAAATTCACCCCTCCACTTT. The chain joins TRBV19 to TRBJ1-6; 7 bases are shared with TRBD1. CDR3 length: 14 residues. Germline V lookup: CDR1 LNHDA, CDR2 SQIVND (reference sequence). Germline trimming cut 8 bases from V and 7 bases from J; bases unmatched to any gene: 8.